This T cell receptor beta chain was found in a study of shared clonotypes between healthy human individuals. The CDR3 contains 14 residues. V shed 5 bases, J shed 8 bases, and the junction held 8 bases outside the gene matches. CDR1 is SGHTA and CDR2 is FQGTGA in the germline V gene. Only in-frame clones appear in the TCRdb table, and some are missing; sequencing was by immunoSEQ multiplex PCR. In the table there are just over 2,000,000 clones, roughly 94% of which are singletons. Splitting the CD4+ cells yielded a CD45RA+ naive subset and a CD45RA-negative memory subset. The source of this sequence is a man between 18 and 29 years old in good health. V gene TRBV7-3 combines with J gene TRBJ2-1; 8 nucleotides line up with TRBD2. The sequenced sample consisted of naive CD4+ T cells sorted from blood. The subset was: CD45RA+ positively selected. CDR3 in amino acids: CASSPLRGGDEQFF. The CDR3 region has the DNA TGTGCCAGCAGCCCACTTCGGGGGGGCGATGAGCAGTTCTTC.